Presented here are 5 T cell receptor beta chains from one specimen sequenced in a study of T cell responses to AZD1222 COVID-19 vaccine listed by TCRdb under 2021. According to the study, the label for this sample's time point signals: about 28 days (+/-7) after the second vaccine dose. Library method: the immunoSEQ multiplex PCR assay. In TCRdb, the immuneACCESS table is reduced to in-frame sequences with V and J assigned. These tables do not hold every clone; where another copy was compared, an unresolved V gene accounts for under half, and the others remain unexplained. The sample records over 110,000 clones, 90% of which are singletons. The ten biggest clones cover 1.6% of the sample. The specimen comprised peripheral blood, sampled 28 days after the second AZD1222 dose. The receptors were sampled from an adult who received the AZD1222 COVID-19 vaccine.

V usage is TRBV5-1 and J usage is TRBJ2-7; 7 bases are shared with TRBD2. The V and J ends lost 1 base and 2 bases, in that order; junction bases with no gene match: 9. Per the germline V gene, CDR1 is SGHRS and CDR2 is YFSETQ. There are 16 residues in the CDR3. This CDR3 reads CASSLFSGEGAYEQYF. The CDR3 DNA reads TGCGCCAGCAGCTTGTTTTCGGGGGAGGGCGCCTACGAGCAGTACTTC.

This chain links TRBV20-1 with TRBJ2-7, with D perhaps given as TRBD1 or TRBD2 (5 bases each). CDR1 and CDR2 from the germline V gene are DFQATT and SNEGSKA (reference sequence). Trimming cost V 6 bases and J 9 bases, with 15 bases left between them. The CDR3 extends over 11 amino acids. CDR3 region: CSARWGNRQYF. The CDR3 DNA reads TGCAGTGCCAGGTGGGGGAATAGGCAGTACTTC.

The chain joins TRBV6-2 or TRBV6-3 to TRBJ2-5, with 13 nucleotides matching TRBD2. This CDR3 contains 17 residues. V gave up 1 base and J gave up 5 bases; unmatched junction bases: 7. Germline-derived CDR1 and CDR2 are MNHEY and SVGEGT. The CDR3 nucleotides read TGTGCCAGCAGTTACTTACTAGCGGGGGGGCTCAAGGAGACCCAGTACTTC. Protein product: CASSYLLAGGLKETQYF.

CDR3 nucleotide sequence: TGTGCCAGCAGCTTAAACGGGGCTGGGGCCAACGTCCTGACTTTC. The encoded protein is CASSLNGAGANVLTF. This chain uses TRBV7-2 with TRBJ2-6, with TRBD2 as a possible D gene (5 bases). Trimming pared 2 bases from V and 2 bases from J, leaving 7 bases between. Germline V gives CDR1 SGHTA, CDR2 FQGNSA. The CDR3 runs 15 residues.

This clone was picked up one time. V gene TRBV2 combines with J gene TRBJ2-1; 9 bases map to TRBD1. Trimming cost V 6 bases and J 6 bases; bases outside gene matches: 6. Germline CDR1 is SNHLY and CDR2 is FYNNEI. The CDR3 is made up of 14 amino acids. The CDR3 is CASSPWGQGNEQFF. The CDR3 coding sequence is TGTGCCAGCAGCCCCTGGGGACAGGGCAATGAGCAGTTCTTC.